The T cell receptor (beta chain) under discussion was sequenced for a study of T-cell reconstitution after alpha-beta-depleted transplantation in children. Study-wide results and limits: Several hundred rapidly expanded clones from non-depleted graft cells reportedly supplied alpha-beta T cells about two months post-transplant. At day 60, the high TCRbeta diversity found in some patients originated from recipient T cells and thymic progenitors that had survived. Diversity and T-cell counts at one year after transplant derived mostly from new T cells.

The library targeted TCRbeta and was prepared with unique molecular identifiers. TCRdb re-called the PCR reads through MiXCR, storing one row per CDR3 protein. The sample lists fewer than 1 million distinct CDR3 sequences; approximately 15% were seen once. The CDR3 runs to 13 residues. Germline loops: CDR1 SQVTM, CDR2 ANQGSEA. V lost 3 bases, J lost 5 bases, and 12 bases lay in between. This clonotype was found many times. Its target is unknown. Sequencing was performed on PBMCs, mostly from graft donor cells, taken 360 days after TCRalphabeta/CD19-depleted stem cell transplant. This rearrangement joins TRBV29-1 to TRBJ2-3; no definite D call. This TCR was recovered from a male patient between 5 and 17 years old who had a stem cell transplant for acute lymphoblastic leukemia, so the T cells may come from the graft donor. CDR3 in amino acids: CSVEPGSGDTQYF. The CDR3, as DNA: TGCAGCGTTGAGCCTGGATCCGGAGATACGCAGTATTTT.